A single sample gave rise to the 13 T cell receptor beta chains below, sequenced in a study of neurological immune-mediated disorders. Each CDR3 protein gets one entry after TCRdb re-called the 5' RACE reads with MiXCR. The table lists about 55,000 distinct CDR3 sequences, roughly 4.4% of them singletons, with 2.5% to 3% in the top ten. The sequenced sample was PBMCs. The receptors originated from a man aged 50 to 60 with multiple sclerosis.

This clonotype was observed at least ten times. This sequence joins TRBV7-2 and TRBJ2-1, with 11 bases matching TRBD1. The germline V gene encodes CDR1 SGHTA and CDR2 FQGNSA. The CDR3 is 15 amino acids. V lost 5 bases and J lost 7; bases outside the gene matches: 7. CDR3 bases: TGTGCCAGCAGCCGCCGGGACAGGGGGAGGAATGAGCAGTTCTTC. Protein product: CASSRRDRGRNEQFF.

This clonotype was observed at least ten times. The V call is TRBV20-1, the J call TRBJ2-5; TRBD1 is a possible D gene (6 bases). The CDR3 has 15 amino acids. CDR1 and CDR2 (germline): DFQATT, SNEGSKA (reference sequence). V lost 5 bases and J 2 bases, leaving 18 bases between the germline ends. The CDR3 nucleotides read TGCAGTGCTTGTGAGTGGCCAGGGGATCAAGAGACCCAGTACTTC. This encodes CSACEWPGDQETQYF.

This clonotype was recorded at least ten times. The chain is built from TRBV5-1 and TRBJ2-3, with 11 bases aligning to TRBD2. Germline V lookup: CDR1 SGHRS, CDR2 YFSETQ. This CDR3 has 15 amino acids. The V segment lost 0 bases and the J segment 5 bases; nucleotides outside the gene matches: 2. CDR3 residues: CASSLGLAGRDTQYF. Here the CDR3 DNA reads TGCGCCAGCAGCTTGGGACTAGCGGGGAGAGATACGCAGTATTTT.

A few counts support this clonotype. The V and J genes are TRBV6-6 and TRBJ2-7, with TRBD2 identical over 11 bases. The CDR3 is 14 amino acids. Germline V gives CDR1 MNHNY, CDR2 SVGAGI (reference sequence). J was trimmed by 4 bases and V by 4 bases; bases with no gene match: 3. The DNA of the CDR3 is TGTGCCAGCAGTTGGTCTAGCGGGGGGTACGAGCAGTACTTC. Protein product: CASSWSSGGYEQYF.

This clonotype occurred many times. The CDR3 reads CASSQGGAEGANVLTF. CDR3 sequence (DNA): TGTGCCAGCAGCCAAGGGGGGGCGGAAGGGGCCAACGTCCTGACTTTC. V is TRBV3-1 and J is TRBJ2-6; TRBD1 or TRBD2 may be the D gene (6 bases each). CDR1 is LGHDT, CDR2 YNNKEL, per germline (reference sequence). The CDR3 length is 16 residues. Trimming took 1 base from V and 4 from J, leaving 11 bases between them.

At least ten counts were recorded for this clonotype. V usage is TRBV5-1 and J usage is TRBJ1-1, with D possibly TRBD1 on 5 matching bases. In germline, CDR1 is SGHRS, CDR2 YFSETQ. CDR3 size: 14 residues. V was clipped by 4 bases and J by 6 bases, with 16 bases between them. CDR3 sequence: CASSLAGVRSEAFF. CDR3 DNA: TGCGCCAGCAGCCTGGCGGGGGTTAGGTCTGAAGCTTTCTTT.

This clonotype was recorded many times. The gene calls are TRBV20-1 and TRBJ1-1, with a possible D match to TRBD1 (6 bases). The CDR3 spans 14 residues. CDR1 is DFQATT and CDR2 is SNEGSKA in the germline V gene (reference sequence). V lost 6 bases, J lost 4 bases, and 18 bases lay in between. The chain's CDR3 is CSAPRGGGLTEAFF. CDR3 DNA: TGCAGTGCCCCGAGGGGGGGGGGACTCACTGAAGCTTTCTTT.

To note about this clonotype: At one boundary the junction diverges from the germline segment, which might be a read error. The gene calls are TRBV7-3 and TRBJ1-6; the match to TRBD1 covers 7 bases. The CDR3 has 16 residues. Looked up from germline, CDR1 is SGHTA and CDR2 is FQGTGA. The CDR3 is CASSLTGQLNNSPLNF. CDR3 nucleotides: TGTGCCAGCAGCTTAACGGGACAGCTTAATAATTCACCCCTCAACTTT.

This clonotype was observed many times. The chain combines TRBV20-1 with TRBJ2-1; 13 bases line up with TRBD2. V trimming: 0 bases; J trimming: 0 bases; junction bases outside the gene matches: 8. The CDR3 sequence is 19 residues long. CDR1 is DFQATT and CDR2 is SNEGSKA in the germline V gene (reference sequence). The CDR3 DNA sequence: TGCAGTGCTAGAGATCGTGAGGGACTAGCGGGATCCTCCTACAATGAGCAGTTCTTC. Translation gives CSARDREGLAGSSYNEQFF.

The chain carries TRBV20-1 and TRBJ2-5, with D tentatively TRBD2 (5 bases). The germline CDR1 and CDR2 sequences are DFQATT and SNEGSKA (reference sequence). The ends were cut back, 1 base at V and 3 bases at J, with 15 bases in the middle. This CDR3 is built from 15 residues. CDR3 nucleotide sequence: TGCAGTGCTAGAGGGGGTAGCGCCTCAAAAGAGACCCAGTACTTC. Translating gives CSARGGSASKETQYF.

This clonotype was counted only a few times. The rearrangement uses TRBV10-3 and TRBJ2-1, with 11 bases matching TRBD2. The germline V gene has CDR1 ENHRY and CDR2 SYGVKD. V trimming: 2 bases; J trimming: 5 bases; junction bases outside the gene matches: 8. The CDR3 length is 17 residues. CDR3 residues: CAISESGRLAGHNEQFF. In DNA form, the CDR3 reads TGTGCCATCAGTGAGAGTGGGCGACTAGCGGGACACAATGAGCAGTTCTTC.

This clonotype was counted at least ten times. The J gene is TRBJ1-6, the V gene TRBV20-1; TRBD1 is a possible D gene (5 bases). The length of the CDR3 is 13 residues. The germline V gene has CDR1 DFQATT and CDR2 SNEGSKA (reference sequence). Trimming removed 3 bases at V and 14 bases at J, with 17 bases between. As DNA, the CDR3 is TGCAGTGCTAGTAGGACACGGGGGTCCACCCTCCACTTT. Protein: CSASRTRGSTLHF.

The chain's CDR3 is CASSLVSGTSGREVPPSYEQYF. The CDR3 nucleotides are TGCGCCAGCAGCTTGGTGTCGGGGACTAGCGGGAGGGAGGTGCCCCCTTCCTACGAGCAGTACTTC. This sequence joins TRBV5-1 and TRBJ2-7; 16 bases align to TRBD2. Per germline, CDR1 SGHRS and CDR2 YFSETQ. CDR3 length: 22 amino acids. V shed 0 bases and J 1 base; nucleotides not matched to a gene: 16.